This T cell receptor beta chain was observed in a study of blood T cell repertoires in COVID-19. After removal of 4 bases from V and 6 bases from J, the junction contained 9 bases not matched to a gene. Germline values: CDR1 SGHRS, CDR2 YFSETQ. The CDR3 is made up of 15 amino acids. Original processing notes: Estimated nucleated cell counts came from reference gene primer amplification. TCRdb keeps only in-frame clones here, not all; method: immunoSEQ multiplex PCR. V and J calls plus clone size are reproduced from that table; the DNA served to infer D and trimming. In the table there are about 200,000 clones, approximately 91% of which are singletons.

The V gene is TRBV5-1, the J gene TRBJ2-2; the match to TRBD1 covers 7 bases. Sequenced input: peripheral blood. The sequence derives from a man in his fifties or sixties who had recovered from COVID-19. The CDR3 protein is CASSGGQPAPGELFF. CDR3 coding DNA: TGCGCCAGCAGCGGGGGACAGCCTGCCCCCGGGGAGCTGTTTTTT.